What follows are 28 T cell receptor beta chains derived from one specimen sequenced in a study of a mutant IDH1 vaccine in newly diagnosed glioma. Some clones are missing from TCRdb's copy, which holds only in-frame ones; the method was immunoSEQ multiplex PCR. Found here are tens of thousands of clones, 82% of them singletons; the top ten hold about 3.8%. The sample's time point: week 47, end of study. Vaccine doses each comprised 300 ug of mutant IDH1 20-mer peptide, with topical imiquimod. Their antigens remain unidentified. The source material was PBMCs, sampled from a glioma patient whose treatment included an IDH1 peptide vaccine. Receptor source: a middle-aged man with glioma. Some clones in this sample may be carry-over from other donors' samples.

The genes are TRBV28 and TRBJ1-3; TRBD1 is a possible D gene (5 bases). Germline V gene lookup returns CDR1 MDHEN and CDR2 SYDVKM. This CDR3 is 14 amino acids long. The V end lost 10 bases, the J end lost 7 bases, and 20 bases lay between the germline ends. CDR3 sequence (DNA): TGTGCCACCGGGGGGACCCTCCCTAGGAACACCATATATTTT. It is translated as CATGGTLPRNTIYF.

V usage is TRBV6-6 and J usage is TRBJ2-5, with D possibly being TRBD1 or TRBD2 (5 bases each). Germline V gives CDR1 MNHNY, CDR2 SVGAGI (reference sequence). The V and J ends lost 4 bases and 5 bases respectively, with 17 bases between them. This CDR3 spans 15 amino acids. For the CDR3, the DNA is TGTGCCAGCAGTTCCCAGGGAGCCGCTAAGGAGACCCAGTACTTC. Translating it yields CASSSQGAAKETQYF.

This clone was recorded a few times. The chain employs TRBV5-4 and TRBJ1-1; 7 positions agree with TRBD1. Losses at the gene ends were 2 bases for V and 5 bases for J; bases not matched to a gene: 0. The CDR3 is made up of 12 amino acids. Germline-derived CDR1 and CDR2 are SGHNT and YYREEE (reference sequence). CDR3 bases: TGTGCCAGCAGCTTCAGGGGGACTGAAGCTTTCTTT. Translated, it gives CASSFRGTEAFF.

This sequence joins TRBV5-5 and TRBJ1-5; tentatively, D is TRBD1 (5 bases). This CDR3 has 16 residues. V was shortened by 4 bases and J by 0 bases, with 14 bases between the two germline ends. Looked up from germline, CDR1 is SGHKS and CDR2 is YYEKEE (reference sequence). Written as DNA, the CDR3 is TGTGCCAGCAGCACGATCGGGACGGATAGCAATCAGCCCCAGCATTTT. Protein sequence: CASSTIGTDSNQPQHF.

The chain carries TRBV30 and TRBJ2-3, with D tentatively TRBD2 (6 bases). The germline V gene encodes CDR1 GTSNPN and CDR2 SVGIG (reference sequence). This CDR3 region has 15 residues. V was clipped by 0 bases and J by 0 bases, with 10 bases between them. The CDR3 DNA reads TGTGCCTGGAGTGTGAGCGGGTCCAGCACAGATACGCAGTATTTT. It codes for CAWSVSGSSTDTQYF.

The chain carries TRBV5-1 and TRBJ1-1; D remains ambiguous. Germline lookup yields CDR1 SGHRS and CDR2 YFSETQ. The length of the CDR3 is 14 residues. The V and J ends lost 5 bases and 2 bases respectively, with 13 bases between them. The CDR3 is CASRLHPGNTEAFF. The CDR3 DNA is TGCGCCAGCAGACTCCATCCGGGAAACACTGAAGCTTTCTTT. Variable domain in full (rest from reference TRBV5-1 and TRBJ1-1): KAGVTQTPRYLIKTRGQQVTLSCSPISGHRSVSWYQQTPGQGLQFLFEYFSETQRNKGNFPGRFSGRQFSNSRSEMNVSTLELGDSALYLCASRLHPGNTEAFFGQGTRLTVV.

This rearrangement joins TRBV13 to TRBJ1-3; D remains unclear. Germline V gene lookup returns CDR1 PRHDT and CDR2 FYEKMQ (reference sequence). This CDR3 has 14 amino acids. The V end lost 7 bases, the J end lost 0 bases, and 10 bases lay between the germline ends. Here the CDR3 reads CASKSFLSGNTIYF. DNA of the CDR3: TGTGCCAGCAAGAGCTTCCTCTCTGGAAACACCATATATTTT.

The chain couples TRBV10-1 to TRBJ1-1; weak D call: TRBD1 (6 bases). Per germline, CDR1 WNHNN and CDR2 SYGVQD (reference sequence). V lost 3 bases and J 5 bases, leaving 13 bases between the germline ends. The CDR3 contains 14 residues. This CDR3 reads CASSESGGATEAFF. CDR3 DNA: TGCGCCAGCAGTGAATCCGGGGGCGCAACTGAAGCTTTCTTT.

The chain links TRBV29-1 to TRBJ2-2, with TRBD1 identical over 8 bases. The CDR3 has 13 residues. Germline assignment: CDR1 SQVTM and CDR2 ANQGSEA. With 6 bases clipped from V and 4 bases from J, the junction kept 4 bases outside the gene matches. CDR3: CSVGQAGTGELFF. Written as DNA, the CDR3 is TGCAGCGTGGGACAGGCGGGCACCGGGGAGCTGTTTTTT.

The V gene is TRBV5-4, the J gene TRBJ2-7; D gene uncertain. Germline values: CDR1 SGHNT, CDR2 YYREEE (reference sequence). The CDR3 is 13 residues long. V shed 4 bases and J shed 2 bases, with 10 bases lying between them. The CDR3 DNA reads as TGTGCCAGCAGCCGAGACCCCACCTACGAGCAGTACTTC. Its protein is CASSRDPTYEQYF.

The V call is TRBV29-1, the J call TRBJ2-7, with D tentatively TRBD1 or TRBD2 (5 bases each). In germline, CDR1 is SQVTM, CDR2 ANQGSEA. Trimming shortened V by 4 bases and J by 7 bases, and 17 bases separated the two germline ends. This CDR3 is built from 13 residues. CDR3 amino acids: CSVVGTDQIEQYF. In nucleotides, the CDR3 is TGCAGCGTTGTTGGGACCGATCAAATAGAGCAGTACTTC.

The V gene is TRBV19, the J gene TRBJ1-2, with 8 bases matching TRBD1. The trim removed 3 bases at V and 7 bases at J, leaving 7 bases unmatched. The CDR3 has 14 amino acids. Germline-derived CDR1 and CDR2 are LNHDA and SQIVND (reference sequence). CDR3 DNA: TGTGCCAGTAGTATCTTGGACAGGGAGGTTGGCTACACCTTC. This translates into CASSILDREVGYTF.

The chain links TRBV9 to TRBJ2-1; either TRBD1 or TRBD2 may supply D (5 bases each). The germline V gene has CDR1 SGDLS and CDR2 YYNGEE. This CDR3 comprises 16 residues. V lost 1 base to trimming and J lost 3 bases, with 14 bases between them. The CDR3 is CASSVSGTLGYNEQFF. The CDR3 DNA is TGTGCCAGCAGCGTATCAGGGACCTTGGGCTACAATGAGCAGTTCTTC. The full variable domain, its missing parts supplied by reference TRBV9 and TRBJ2-1, is DSGVTQTPKHLITATGQRVTLRCSPRSGDLSVYWYQQSLDQGLQFLIQYYNGEERAKGNILERFSAQQFPDLHSELNLSSLELGDSALYFCASSVSGTLGYNEQFFGPGTRLTVL.

V gene TRBV11-2 combines with J gene TRBJ1-1, with D unclear. V was trimmed by 5 bases and J by 5 bases, leaving 15 bases between them. This CDR3 spans 14 amino acids. Germline CDR1 and CDR2: SGHAT and FQNNGV. This CDR3 is CASSPRQTRTEAFF. DNA of the CDR3: TGTGCCAGCAGCCCGCGCCAAACGAGGACTGAAGCTTTCTTT.

This clone has just a few counts. DNA of the CDR3: TGCGCCAGCAGTGACAGGGTCCATCAGCCCCAGCATTTT. This encodes CASSDRVHQPQHF. The V call is TRBV10-2, the J call TRBJ1-5; tentatively, D is TRBD1 (5 bases). V was clipped by 3 bases and J by 5 bases, with 8 bases between them. Germline CDR1 WSHSY, CDR2 SAAADI. CDR3 size: 13 residues.

CDR3 protein: CASSEQAFGELFF. CDR3 in DNA: TGTGCCAGCAGTGAACAGGCTTTCGGGGAGCTGTTTTTT. V and J are TRBV25-1 and TRBJ2-2, with D uncertain. The germline gives CDR1 MGHDK, CDR2 SYGVNS. The CDR3 is made up of 13 amino acids. Trimming left V 2 bases short and J 7 bases short, with 8 bases between.

This clone appeared a single time. This chain joins TRBV5-1 and TRBJ2-5; 11 bases line up with TRBD2. The germline gives CDR1 SGHRS, CDR2 YFSETQ. Trimming removed 4 bases from V and 2 bases from J; junction bases left unmatched: 10. This CDR3 region has 17 residues. The CDR3 nucleotides are TGCGCCAGCAGCCCGGGACTAGCGGCGAATGATCAAGAGACCCAGTACTTC. It yields the protein CASSPGLAANDQETQYF.

The chain has TRBV25-1 and TRBJ2-3, with D possibly TRBD2 on 6 matching bases. This CDR3 is built from 16 residues. The germline V gene encodes CDR1 MGHDK and CDR2 SYGVNS. With 6 bases removed from V and 6 bases from J, the gap between germline ends came to 22 bases. CDR3 sequence: CASSRGGVDTVDTQYF. The CDR3 bases are TGTGCCAGCAGCCGCGGCGGGGTAGACACAGTGGATACGCAGTATTTT.

V usage is TRBV6-6 and J usage is TRBJ1-5; TRBD1 matches at 9 bases. The CDR3 is made up of 15 amino acids. V gave up 5 bases and J gave up 4 bases; unmatched junction bases: 6. CDR1 is MNHNY, CDR2 SVGAGI, per germline (reference sequence). The CDR3 spells CASSLTGQGNQPQHF. The DNA of the CDR3 is TGTGCCAGCAGTCTAACGGGACAGGGTAATCAGCCCCAGCATTTT.

The chain joins TRBV5-3 to TRBJ2-7; D is uncertain. TRBV5-3 is noted as an ORF with a role that remains uncertain. The CDR3 loop spans 11 amino acids. Between the trimmed V and J ends, which lost 3 bases and 3 bases, there was a span of 4 bases. The CDR3 region has the DNA TGTGCCAGAAGCTCGTACTACGAGCAGTACTTC. It translates to CARSSYYEQYF.

The chain carries TRBV7-9 and TRBJ2-3, with 9 bases identical to TRBD1. The CDR3 is 16 residues long. Germline loops: CDR1 SEHNR, CDR2 FQNEAQ (reference sequence). V trimming: 1 base; J trimming: 3 bases; junction bases outside the gene matches: 5. The CDR3 nucleotides are TGTGCCAGCAGCTTAGGTACCGGACAGGGGACAGATACGCAGTATTTT. This codes for CASSLGTGQGTDTQYF.

The chain joins TRBV2 to TRBJ2-7, with 8 positions matching TRBD1. This CDR3 is 12 amino acids long. Per the germline V gene, CDR1 is SNHLY and CDR2 is FYNNEI. V gave up 7 bases and J gave up 6 bases; unmatched junction bases: 5. The CDR3 nucleotides are TGTGCCAGCACTCCAGGGGGCCGCGAGCAGTACTTC. Its protein product is CASTPGGREQYF.

The chain couples TRBV6-1 to TRBJ1-5, with D tentatively TRBD1 (5 bases). The CDR3 consists of 15 residues. V gave up 2 bases and J gave up 0 bases, with 8 bases separating them. Germline loops: CDR1 MNHNS, CDR2 SASEGT. The CDR3, as DNA: TGTGCCAGCAGTGAACAGACAGATAGCAATCAGCCCCAGCATTTT. Amino acids: CASSEQTDSNQPQHF.

CDR3 region: CASSKDTASYEQYF. The CDR3 DNA follows: TGCGCCAGCAGTAAAGACACCGCCTCCTACGAGCAGTACTTC. The genes are TRBV5-1 and TRBJ2-7; D is uncertain. V was shortened by 5 bases and J by 0 bases, with 12 bases between the two germline ends. The CDR3 sequence is 14 residues long. Germline values: CDR1 SGHRS, CDR2 YFSETQ.

The V call is TRBV10-3, the J call TRBJ1-2; no reliable D call. Trimming shortened V by 0 bases and J by 2 bases, and 13 bases separated the two germline ends. The CDR3 is made up of 16 amino acids. CDR1 is ENHRY, CDR2 SYGVKD, per germline. CDR3 in DNA: TGTGCCATCAGTGAGTCGAACGGACCGAGAAACTATGGCTACACCTTC. It codes for CAISESNGPRNYGYTF.

V usage is TRBV5-1 and J usage is TRBJ1-5; D perhaps matches TRBD1 (5 bases). Trimming took 4 bases from V and 0 from J, leaving 20 bases between them. CDR1 and CDR2 from the germline V gene are SGHRS and YFSETQ. This CDR3 region has 18 residues. Here the CDR3 reads CASSGAYSASYSNQPQHF. The DNA of the CDR3 is TGCGCCAGCAGCGGGGCCTACAGCGCGTCGTATAGCAATCAGCCCCAGCATTTT. The full variable domain, completed using reference TRBV5-1 and TRBJ1-5, is KAGVTQTPRYLIKTRGQQVTLSCSPISGHRSVSWYQQTPGQGLQFLFEYFSETQRNKGNFPGRFSGRQFSNSRSEMNVSTLELGDSALYLCASSGAYSASYSNQPQHFGDGTRLSIL.

This chain links TRBV18 with TRBJ2-5, with 9 bases identical to TRBD2. The V gene end was trimmed by 6 bases and the J gene end by 2 bases; junction bases not matched to a gene: 13. Germline V lookup: CDR1 KGHSH, CDR2 LQKENI. The CDR3 is 17 amino acids. The CDR3 bases are TGTGCCAGCTCTCTACCCTCCGGGACTAGCTCACAAGAGACCCAGTACTTC. Translation: CASSLPSGTSSQETQYF.

This chain links TRBV4-3 with TRBJ2-7, with 7 bases identical to TRBD2. The CDR3 totals 16 residues. CDR1 is LGHNA and CDR2 is YSLEER in the germline V gene. After removal of 5 bases from V and 2 bases from J, the junction contained 12 bases not matched to a gene. The CDR3 DNA is TGCGCCAGCAGCGAAAAAGGCAGGGAGGGACCCTACGAGCAGTACTTC. Protein: CASSEKGREGPYEQYF.